The rows below give T cell receptor beta chains drawn from one sample of a study of response to subunit inactivated influenza vaccine. TCRdb ran MiXCR on the RT-PCR reads and lists one entry per CDR3 protein. The sample shows a few hundred thousand distinct CDR3 sequences, 13% to 15% of them seen only once. Here the sequenced sample was PBMCs from blood, taken 11 to 12 days after vaccination. The receptors shown here come from a man between 45 and 60 years old who received an inactivated influenza vaccine. Both conserved end residues are part of each CDR3. Each record gives: clone size, D gene, J gene, CDR3 length, V gene, CDR3 DNA, CDR3 protein. A D gene is named only where the DNA matches it firmly. A row's size may be missing; if present it is once, few, many or a size class.

size: .
D: TRBD2
J: TRBJ2-5
length: 16
V: TRBV27
DNA: TGTGCCAGCAGTTTAATGGCTAGCGGGGGCGGGGAGACCCAGTACTTC
CDR3: CASSLMASGGGETQYF

size: .
D: TRBD2
J: TRBJ2-7
length: 15
V: TRBV5-8
DNA: TGTGCCAGCAGCACCGCGGGGGGTAGAACCTACGAGCAGTACTTC
CDR3: CASSTAGGRTYEQYF

size: .
D: .
J: TRBJ2-7
length: 14
V: TRBV5-1
DNA: TGCGCCAGCAGCCCAAGGACTTCTGTCGGGGAGCAGTACTTC
CDR3: CASSPRTSVGEQYF

size: few
D: .
J: TRBJ1-6
length: 17
V: TRBV5-1
DNA: TGCGCCAGCAGCTTGGCGTCGGGGAGCTCCTATAATTCACCCCTCCACTTT
CDR3: CASSLASGSSYNSPLHF

size: few
D: TRBD2
J: TRBJ2-1
length: 11
V: TRBV11-2
DNA: TGTGCCAGCAGCTTCGGGAGGGCCAGGTTCTTC
CDR3: CASSFGRARFF

size: .
D: .
J: TRBJ2-5
length: 16
V: TRBV14
DNA: TGTGCCAGCAGCCAAGGGGGGGCCCGGCTAGGAGAGACCCAGTACTTC
CDR3: CASSQGGARLGETQYF

size: few
D: .
J: TRBJ2-1
length: 14
V: TRBV29-1
DNA: TGCAGCGTGGGCGGGAGAGGGGGATACAATGAGCAGTTCTTC
CDR3: CSVGGRGGYNEQFF

size: .
D: TRBD1
J: TRBJ2-7
length: 16
V: TRBV23-1
DNA: TGCGCCAGCAGTCAATCCTCCCGGGACAGGGAGGACGAGCAGTACTTC
CDR3: CASSQSSRDREDEQYF

size: .
D: TRBD2
J: TRBJ2-3
length: 15
V: TRBV20-1
DNA: TGCAGTGCTAGCTCCACTAGCGGATTCACAGATACGCAGTATTTT
CDR3: CSASSTSGFTDTQYF

size: .
D: .
J: TRBJ1-5
length: 15
V: TRBV2
DNA: TGTGCCAGCAGTGACTCCTCAGGGTACAATCAGCCCCAGCATTTT
CDR3: CASSDSSGYNQPQHF

size: many
D: .
J: TRBJ1-2
length: 14
V: TRBV12-3/TRBV12-4
DNA: TGTGCCAGCAGTCCCTACGGGGGAGAGAGAGGCTACACCTTC
CDR3: CASSPYGGERGYTF

size: few
D: .
J: TRBJ1-6
length: 14
V: TRBV5-1
DNA: TGCGCCAGCAGCTTACAGGGAGAGAATTCACCCCTCCACTTT
CDR3: CASSLQGENSPLHF

size: .
D: .
J: TRBJ1-1
length: 13
V: TRBV6-1
DNA: TGTGCCAGTAAATGGACGGCGAACACTGAAGCTTTCTTT
CDR3: CASKWTANTEAFF

size: few
D: .
J: TRBJ1-5
length: 17
V: TRBV15
DNA: TGTGCCACCAGCAGAGATATGGACCCAGGGCCCGATCAGCCCCAGCATTTT
CDR3: CATSRDMDPGPDQPQHF

size: once
D: TRBD2
J: TRBJ2-3
length: 17
V: TRBV6-2/TRBV6-3
DNA: TGTGCCAGCAGTTACTCGCTAGCGGGAGTACGTACAGATACGCAGTATTTT
CDR3: CASSYSLAGVRTDTQYF

size: .
D: .
J: TRBJ2-1
length: 16
V: TRBV6-5
DNA: TGTGCCAGCAGTTACTCTTGGCGGGGAACGTTTAATGAGCAGTTCTTC
CDR3: CASSYSWRGTFNEQFF

size: .
D: .
J: TRBJ1-1
length: 14
V: TRBV12-3/TRBV12-4
DNA: TGTGCCAGCAGTTTCCAGGGGATTGTCACTGAAGCTTTCTTT
CDR3: CASSFQGIVTEAFF

size: many
D: .
J: TRBJ2-1
length: 11
V: TRBV29-1
DNA: TGCAGCGTTGGGTCCTACAATGAGCAGTTCTTC
CDR3: CSVGSYNEQFF

size: few
D: .
J: TRBJ2-7
length: 15
V: TRBV7-2
DNA: TGTGCCAGCAGCTTCTGGTTTGGGGGTCGGAACGAGCAGTACTTC
CDR3: CASSFWFGGRNEQYF

size: .
D: TRBD1
J: TRBJ1-2
length: 15
V: TRBV5-1
DNA: TGCGCCAGCAGCCCCACCCAGGGGGCTAACTATGGCTACACCTTC
CDR3: CASSPTQGANYGYTF

size: few
D: .
J: TRBJ2-1
length: 14
V: TRBV28
DNA: TGTGCCAGCTCCCCTCAGGTACTAGTGTCTGAGCAGTTCTTC
CDR3: CASSPQVLVSEQFF

size: .
D: .
J: TRBJ2-7
length: 15
V: TRBV11-2
DNA: TGTGCCAGCAGCGTGTCCGGGACCCAGACCTACGAGCAGTACTTC
CDR3: CASSVSGTQTYEQYF

size: .
D: .
J: TRBJ1-2
length: 13
V: TRBV20-1
DNA: TGCAGTGCTAGTCACAGGGAGAACTATGGCTACACCTTC
CDR3: CSASHRENYGYTF

size: .
D: .
J: TRBJ1-1
length: 14
V: TRBV30
DNA: TGTGCCTGGAAACCCGGGACGACGAACACTGAAGCTTTCTTT
CDR3: CAWKPGTTNTEAFF

size: few
D: TRBD1
J: TRBJ2-5
length: 14
V: TRBV28
DNA: TGTGCCAGCAGCAAAAACAGGGGGTCTCGGACCCAGTACTTC
CDR3: CASSKNRGSRTQYF

size: .
D: .
J: TRBJ2-5
length: 15
V: TRBV6-5
DNA: TGTGCCAGCAGTTACTCGGGTCGCAGTGGGGAGACCCAGTACTTC
CDR3: CASSYSGRSGETQYF

size: few
D: .
J: TRBJ2-7
length: 14
V: TRBV3-1
DNA: TGTGCCAGCAGCCAAGAGACGGCTACCTACGAGCAGTACTTC
CDR3: CASSQETATYEQYF

size: .
D: TRBD2
J: TRBJ2-1
length: 15
V: TRBV5-1
DNA: TGCGCCAGCAGTTATGGACTAGCGGGACACAATGAGCAGTTCTTC
CDR3: CASSYGLAGHNEQFF

size: .
D: TRBD1
J: TRBJ2-2
length: 15
V: TRBV28
DNA: TGTGCCAGCAGGCGGGACAGGGGATCGGTCGGGGAGCTGTTTTTT
CDR3: CASRRDRGSVGELFF

size: few
D: TRBD1
J: TRBJ2-5
length: 15
V: TRBV7-2
DNA: TGTGCCAGCAGCAATGGGATATACAGGGGTGAGACCCAGTACTTC
CDR3: CASSNGIYRGETQYF

size: few
D: .
J: TRBJ2-3
length: 12
V: TRBV15
DNA: TGTGCCACCAGCCAATACACAGATACGCAGTATTTT
CDR3: CATSQYTDTQYF

size: few
D: TRBD1
J: TRBJ1-1
length: 14
V: TRBV4-2
DNA: TGTGCCAGCAGCCAGGTCGGGACAGGGGGTAGAGCTTTCTTT
CDR3: CASSQVGTGGRAFF

size: few
D: .
J: TRBJ2-5
length: 15
V: TRBV7-8
DNA: TGTGCCAGCAGCTTAACTGACTCCTACGTCGGGACCCAGTACTTC
CDR3: CASSLTDSYVGTQYF

size: few
D: .
J: TRBJ1-1
length: 16
V: TRBV3-1
DNA: TGTGCCAGCAGCCAAGATGGCGGGTCGATGAACACTGAAGCTTTCTTT
CDR3: CASSQDGGSMNTEAFF

size: few
D: TRBD2
J: TRBJ2-3
length: 15
V: TRBV7-9
DNA: TGTGCCAGCAGCTTAGTGACTAGCGCCACAGATACGCAGTATTTT
CDR3: CASSLVTSATDTQYF

size: .
D: .
J: TRBJ1-1
length: 14
V: TRBV6-5
DNA: TGTGCCAGCAGTTACGGACGGCTTAACACTGAAGCTTTCTTT
CDR3: CASSYGRLNTEAFF

size: many
D: .
J: TRBJ2-3
length: 13
V: TRBV29-1
DNA: TGCAGCGTTGTACCGGGACAAAAAGATACGCAGTATTTT
CDR3: CSVVPGQKDTQYF

size: .
D: .
J: TRBJ1-1
length: 15
V: TRBV6-2/TRBV6-3
DNA: TGTGCCAGCAGTTACTCTCCGGTATGGGACACTGAAGCTTTCTTT
CDR3: CASSYSPVWDTEAFF

size: many
D: .
J: TRBJ2-1
length: 15
V: TRBV4-2
DNA: TGTGCCAGCAGCCAAGACCTGGGACAACACAATGAGCAGTTCTTC
CDR3: CASSQDLGQHNEQFF

size: .
D: TRBD2
J: TRBJ2-3
length: 14
V: TRBV18
DNA: TGTGCCAGCTCACGGAGCGGGAGTCGAGATACGCAGTATTTT
CDR3: CASSRSGSRDTQYF

size: .
D: TRBD1
J: TRBJ2-3
length: 14
V: TRBV7-2
DNA: TGTGCCAGTCAGGGGGCCTTTGGAGCAGATACGCAGTATTTT
CDR3: CASQGAFGADTQYF

size: few
D: .
J: TRBJ1-6
length: 15
V: TRBV20-1
DNA: TGCAGTGCTAGAGGCTCCCTAGCTGATAATTCACCCCTCCACTTT
CDR3: CSARGSLADNSPLHF

size: few
D: TRBD1
J: TRBJ2-2
length: 13
V: TRBV20-1
DNA: TGCAGTGCAGGGACAGGGAGAACCGGGGAGCTGTTTTTT
CDR3: CSAGTGRTGELFF

size: .
D: .
J: TRBJ2-7
length: 14
V: TRBV29-1
DNA: TGCAGCGTTGGCGAGGGGGGTCACTCCTACGAGCAGTACTTC
CDR3: CSVGEGGHSYEQYF

size: .
D: TRBD1
J: TRBJ2-2
length: 16
V: TRBV12-3/TRBV12-4
DNA: TGTGCCAGCAGAATCACAGGGGGCGCGAGCACCGGGGAGCTGTTTTTT
CDR3: CASRITGGASTGELFF

size: many
D: .
J: TRBJ2-7
length: 13
V: TRBV5-1
DNA: TGTGCCAGCAGCCCTACTAGTTCCTACGAGCAGTACTTC
CDR3: CASSPTSSYEQYF

size: many
D: .
J: TRBJ2-7
length: 13
V: TRBV12-3/TRBV12-4
DNA: TGTGCCAGCAGTACCGGGCGCGTGGGCGAGCAGTACTTC
CDR3: CASSTGRVGEQYF

size: few
D: TRBD2
J: TRBJ2-7
length: 15
V: TRBV20-1
DNA: TGCAGTGCTAGAGTTAGCGGGGGTAACTCCTACGAGCAGTACTTC
CDR3: CSARVSGGNSYEQYF

size: few
D: .
J: TRBJ2-1
length: 15
V: TRBV5-5
DNA: TGTGCCAGCAGCACCCGGGACGGCTCCTACAATGAGCAGTTCTTC
CDR3: CASSTRDGSYNEQFF

size: .
D: .
J: TRBJ2-5
length: 14
V: TRBV5-1
DNA: TGCGCCAGCAGCTTGGGTGCGTTAGGAGAGACCCAGTACTTC
CDR3: CASSLGALGETQYF

size: .
D: .
J: TRBJ2-1
length: 14
V: TRBV5-1
DNA: TGCGCCAGCAGCTTCCCAGGGTCCTACAATGAGCAGTTCTTC
CDR3: CASSFPGSYNEQFF

size: few
D: TRBD2
J: TRBJ2-1
length: 16
V: TRBV24-1
DNA: TGTGCCACCAGTGATTTGGGGGGCACTAGCGGAAATGAGCAGTTCTTC
CDR3: CATSDLGGTSGNEQFF

size: few
D: .
J: TRBJ1-2
length: 12
V: TRBV5-5
DNA: TGTGCCAGCAGCTTGGTAGACTTCGGCTACACCTTC
CDR3: CASSLVDFGYTF

size: few
D: .
J: TRBJ2-1
length: 14
V: TRBV28
DNA: TGTGCCAGCAGTAGAAGCGGGTTCAAAATGGGGCAGTTCTTC
CDR3: CASSRSGFKMGQFF

size: .
D: TRBD1
J: TRBJ1-2
length: 12
V: TRBV7-9
DNA: TGTGCCAGCAGCCAGGGGGCGGGCGGCTACACCTTC
CDR3: CASSQGAGGYTF